Detailed here is one T cell receptor beta chain. Its cognate antigen is unknown. The data originate from a study of Ad26.COV2.S vaccination and SARS-CoV-2 variants. Study-wide results and caveats: Among vaccine recipients, spike-specific TCR breadth exceeded that of placebo recipients.

Trimming removed 3 bases at V and 3 bases at J, with 5 bases between. The CDR3 contains 12 residues. Documented treatment: about 20 received Ad26.COV2.S at low or high dose, single or two shots; 5 received placebo; per-sample allocation not given. Sampling was performed 63 days after the first vaccine or placebo injection. The individual, an adult aged 18-55 years, was a donor in Boston. Repertoires were generated with immunoSEQ multiplex PCR, while TCRdb's copy carries only in-frame clones and drops some. Among 250,000 or so clones listed, 87% were seen once. Sample: peripheral blood, taken in a trial of Ad26.COV2.S vaccine versus placebo. The TCR originated in a person aged 18-65 years who received the Ad26.COV2.S COVID-19 vaccine or a placebo. The chain carries TRBV12-3 or TRBV12-4 and TRBJ2-5; D uncertain. CDR3 nucleotide sequence: TGTGCCAGCAGTTTTGTAGAAGAGACCCAGTACTTC. It codes for CASSFVEETQYF.